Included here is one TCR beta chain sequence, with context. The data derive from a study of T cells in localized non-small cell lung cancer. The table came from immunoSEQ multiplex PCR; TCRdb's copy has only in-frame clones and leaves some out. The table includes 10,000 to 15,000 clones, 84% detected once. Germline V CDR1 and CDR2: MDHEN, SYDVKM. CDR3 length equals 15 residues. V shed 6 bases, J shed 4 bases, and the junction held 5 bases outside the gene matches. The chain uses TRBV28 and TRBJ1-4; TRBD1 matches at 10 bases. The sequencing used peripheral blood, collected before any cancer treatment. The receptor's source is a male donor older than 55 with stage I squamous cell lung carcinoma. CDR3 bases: TGTGCCAGCAGGAGACAGGGGGCGGATAATGAAAAACTGTTTTTT. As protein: CASRRQGADNEKLFF.